This T cell receptor (beta chain) originates from a study of blood T cell repertoires in COVID-19. In the study overall: From the United States, Italy and Spain came samples of acute and convalescent COVID-19.

Authors' analysis steps: Estimates of nucleated cell counts were drawn from the amplification of reference gene primers. Profiled with immunoSEQ multiplex PCR; TCRdb holds only in-frame clones, not every one. V, J and clone size are taken as reported in that table, and D and trimming were inferred from the DNA itself. Of around 310,000 clones listed, around 91% are singletons. This clone was detected a few times. The TCR sequence derives from a woman aged 40 to 55 with COVID-19, enrolled during active disease. The specimen sequenced was peripheral blood.

CDR3 bases: TGTGCCAGCAGCCAAGAGGGACAGCCGAACACCGGGGAGCTGTTTTTT. Translated, it gives CASSQEGQPNTGELFF. V usage is TRBV4-2 and J usage is TRBJ2-2, with 7 bases matching TRBD1. CDR3 length: 16 residues. After removal of 0 bases from V and 0 bases from J, the junction contained 1 base not matched to a gene. Per the germline V gene, CDR1 is LGHNA and CDR2 is YNFKEQ.